Included here is one TCR beta chain sequence, with context. Its cognate antigen is unknown. This entry comes from a study of shared clonotypes between healthy human individuals. Study-wide results and caveats: Depth was large, yet rarefaction showed that sorted-subset sequencing was incomplete.

The assay was carried out at the deep level. Generated by immunoSEQ multiplex PCR, the TCRdb table keeps only in-frame clones and is missing some. This sample carries 2 million to 2.5 million clones, 85% to 95% of them seen once, and the ten largest clones take around 0.38%. Germline assignment: CDR1 SNHLY and CDR2 FYNNEI. The CDR3 runs to 12 residues. Trimming took off 3 bases at V and 5 bases at J, with 6 bases between the two ends. Everyone who donated was a Caucasian adult who lived in Nashville, Tennessee. This clonotype originated in a man aged 18 to 30 in good health. Some clones in this sample may be carry-over from other donors' samples. The chain employs TRBV2 and TRBJ2-3, with D hard to call. The sample taken for sequencing was naive CD4+ T cells from PBMCs. Noted subset: CD45RA+ positively selected. CDR3 sequence reads: CASSDTLDTQYF. In DNA form, the CDR3 reads TGTGCCAGCAGTGATACCCTAGATACGCAGTATTTT. The full variable domain, in which reference TRBV2 and TRBJ2-3 provide the parts outside the CDR3, is EPEVTQTPSHQVTQMGQEVILRCVPISNHLYFYWYRQILGQKVEFLVSFYNNEISEKSEIFDDQFSVERPDGSNFTLKIRSTKLEDSAMYFCASSDTLDTQYFGPGTRLTVL.